These T cell receptor beta chains were read from a single sample in a study of T cell repertoires in cytomegalovirus infection. TCRdb processed the reads anew with MiXCR; each CDR3 protein has one entry. This table holds approximately 590,000 distinct CDR3 sequences, around 40% found once. These receptors have no identified antigens. Material: cultured PBMCs, obtained from culture after CMV antigen stimulation. These receptors all stem from a human donor in good health (CMV status not recorded). Some clones in this sample may be carry-over from other donors' samples. Both conserved end residues are part of each CDR3. The D gene is left open where the match is weak. Rows may omit the clone size; those that give it use once, few, many or a size class.

D gene: TRBD1
J gene: TRBJ2-1
V gene: TRBV29-1
clone size: .
CDR3 DNA: TGCAGCGTTGGGTTTTGGGACAGGGGCCCACACAATGAGCAGTTCTTC
CDR3 protein: CSVGFWDRGPHNEQFF

D gene: TRBD2
J gene: TRBJ2-7
V gene: TRBV19
clone size: .
CDR3 DNA: TGTGCCAGTAGTGGAACTAGCGGGAGGCGATACGAGCAGTACTTC
CDR3 protein: CASSGTSGRRYEQYF

D gene: .
J gene: TRBJ2-7
V gene: TRBV4-3
clone size: .
CDR3 DNA: TGCGCCAGCAGCCAAGATTCGGACGGGAGAGGCTACGAGCAGTACTTC
CDR3 protein: CASSQDSDGRGYEQYF

D gene: TRBD1
J gene: TRBJ2-3
V gene: TRBV7-9
clone size: .
CDR3 DNA: TGTGCCAGCAGCGACCGACAGGGGATAACAGATACGCAGTATTTT
CDR3 protein: CASSDRQGITDTQYF

D gene: .
J gene: TRBJ2-1
V gene: TRBV7-2
clone size: .
CDR3 DNA: TGTGCCAGCAGCTTAGTGAGGGGGGGCGAGCAGTTCTTC
CDR3 protein: CASSLVRGGEQFF

D gene: TRBD2
J gene: TRBJ2-3
V gene: TRBV4-3
clone size: few
CDR3 DNA: TGCGCCAGCAGCCCTATAGGACTAGCGGGAGGCACAGATACGCAGTATTTT
CDR3 protein: CASSPIGLAGGTDTQYF

D gene: .
J gene: TRBJ2-3
V gene: TRBV12-3/TRBV12-4
clone size: .
CDR3 DNA: TGTGCCAGCAGTATGTCAGATACGCAGTATTTT
CDR3 protein: CASSMSDTQYF

D gene: .
J gene: TRBJ2-7
V gene: TRBV10-3
clone size: .
CDR3 DNA: TGTGCCATCAGTGACCAGGGGGGTAACGAGCAGTACTTC
CDR3 protein: CAISDQGGNEQYF

D gene: TRBD2
J gene: TRBJ2-5
V gene: TRBV12-3/TRBV12-4
clone size: few
CDR3 DNA: TGTGCCAGCAGTTCCGCGACTAGCGGGGCACCCCGGACCCAGTACTTC
CDR3 protein: CASSSATSGAPRTQYF

D gene: TRBD2
J gene: TRBJ2-5
V gene: TRBV2
clone size: .
CDR3 DNA: TGTGCCAGCAGGGTCCTAGCGGAAGAGACCCAGTACTTC
CDR3 protein: CASRVLAEETQYF

D gene: TRBD2
J gene: TRBJ2-5
V gene: TRBV7-2
clone size: few
CDR3 DNA: TGTGCCAGCAACCCCCGAGCGGGATCTGGAGAGACCCAGTACTTC
CDR3 protein: CASNPRAGSGETQYF

D gene: .
J gene: TRBJ2-1
V gene: TRBV7-6
clone size: few
CDR3 DNA: TGTGCCAGCAGCTCCCCGAGGGATGAGCAGTTCTTC
CDR3 protein: CASSSPRDEQFF

D gene: TRBD2
J gene: TRBJ2-3
V gene: TRBV7-9
clone size: .
CDR3 DNA: TGTGCCAGCAGCTCCCGACTAGCGGGCCCCACAGATACGCAGTATTTT
CDR3 protein: CASSSRLAGPTDTQYF

D gene: TRBD2
J gene: TRBJ2-3
V gene: TRBV27
clone size: few
CDR3 DNA: TGTGCCAGCAGTCAGCGGGGGGGCCGCGATACGCAGTATTTT
CDR3 protein: CASSQRGGRDTQYF

D gene: .
J gene: TRBJ1-6
V gene: TRBV5-1
clone size: .
CDR3 DNA: TGCGCCAGCAGCTTTGGACTATCGAATTCACCCCTCCACTTT
CDR3 protein: CASSFGLSNSPLHF

D gene: .
J gene: TRBJ1-2
V gene: TRBV11-2
clone size: .
CDR3 DNA: TGTGCCAGCAGCTTAGAACAGGGCTACACCTTC
CDR3 protein: CASSLEQGYTF

D gene: .
J gene: TRBJ2-1
V gene: TRBV18
clone size: few
CDR3 DNA: TGTGCCAGCTCGACGCTCGGTGCGGGGGCCGAGCAGTTCTTC
CDR3 protein: CASSTLGAGAEQFF

D gene: TRBD2
J gene: TRBJ2-2
V gene: TRBV7-2
clone size: .
CDR3 DNA: TGTGCCAGCAGCCCTGGGACTAGCGGGAGAACCGGGGAGCTGTTTTTT
CDR3 protein: CASSPGTSGRTGELFF

D gene: .
J gene: TRBJ1-1
V gene: TRBV12-3/TRBV12-4
clone size: few
CDR3 DNA: TGTGCCAGCAGTTTTGGAGGGGATCTAAACACTGAAGCTTTCTTT
CDR3 protein: CASSFGGDLNTEAFF

D gene: .
J gene: TRBJ1-2
V gene: TRBV7-2
clone size: .
CDR3 DNA: TGTGCCAGCAGCTTATTCGCGCCCTTTGGCTACACCTTC
CDR3 protein: CASSLFAPFGYTF

D gene: .
J gene: TRBJ2-2
V gene: TRBV7-2
clone size: .
CDR3 DNA: TGTGCCAGCAGCTTTACAGGGAGTGCCGGGGAGCTGTTTTTT
CDR3 protein: CASSFTGSAGELFF

D gene: TRBD1
J gene: TRBJ2-7
V gene: TRBV11-2
clone size: .
CDR3 DNA: TGTGCCAGCAGCTTAGGAGGGGGCAGGGGCAACGAGCAGTACTTC
CDR3 protein: CASSLGGGRGNEQYF

D gene: .
J gene: TRBJ1-2
V gene: TRBV5-1
clone size: .
CDR3 DNA: TGCGCCAGCAGAGTGGGGACAATCTATGGCTACACCTTC
CDR3 protein: CASRVGTIYGYTF

D gene: TRBD1
J gene: TRBJ1-2
V gene: TRBV6-1
clone size: .
CDR3 DNA: TGTGCCAGCACACTTACAGGGGGACGGGGCTACACCTTC
CDR3 protein: CASTLTGGRGYTF

D gene: .
J gene: TRBJ2-7
V gene: TRBV30
clone size: .
CDR3 DNA: TGTGCCTGGAGTGTACGGTGGGAGACCCGAATTGACGAGCAGTACTTC
CDR3 protein: CAWSVRWETRIDEQYF

D gene: .
J gene: TRBJ2-3
V gene: TRBV7-2
clone size: .
CDR3 DNA: TGTGCCAGCAGCGCCACCTTAGGGGCAGATACGCAGTATTTT
CDR3 protein: CASSATLGADTQYF

D gene: .
J gene: TRBJ1-5
V gene: TRBV24-1
clone size: .
CDR3 DNA: TGTGCCACCAGTCTACCGAGCGGGGGGCGACGCCAGCCCCAGCATTTT
CDR3 protein: CATSLPSGGRRQPQHF

D gene: .
J gene: TRBJ2-6
V gene: TRBV28
clone size: .
CDR3 DNA: TGTGCCACCATACGGGCGGGCGGGGCCAACGTCCTGACTTTC
CDR3 protein: CATIRAGGANVLTF

D gene: .
J gene: TRBJ2-5
V gene: TRBV12-3/TRBV12-4
clone size: .
CDR3 DNA: TGTGCCAGCAGTTCGGGACATTTTCAAGAGACCCAGTACTTC
CDR3 protein: CASSSGHFQETQYF

D gene: .
J gene: TRBJ2-7
V gene: TRBV7-9
clone size: .
CDR3 DNA: TGTGCCAGCAGCTCAGACGCATTCTACGAGCAGTACTTC
CDR3 protein: CASSSDAFYEQYF

D gene: .
J gene: TRBJ1-2
V gene: TRBV12-3/TRBV12-4
clone size: .
CDR3 DNA: TGTGCCAGCGGCCCCTCTGGTAACTATGGCTACACCTTC
CDR3 protein: CASGPSGNYGYTF

D gene: .
J gene: TRBJ1-2
V gene: TRBV2
clone size: once
CDR3 DNA: TGTGCCAGCAGTAAAGAACCCTATGGCTACACCTTC
CDR3 protein: CASSKEPYGYTF

D gene: TRBD1
J gene: TRBJ1-5
V gene: TRBV12-3/TRBV12-4
clone size: .
CDR3 DNA: TGTGCCAGCAGTGGAATCGGGCAGGGGGCTGGACAGCCCCAGCATTTT
CDR3 protein: CASSGIGQGAGQPQHF

D gene: .
J gene: TRBJ1-4
V gene: TRBV20-1
clone size: few
CDR3 DNA: TGCAGTGCTAGCCGGGGTGCAACTAATGAAAAACTGTTTTTT
CDR3 protein: CSASRGATNEKLFF

D gene: TRBD1
J gene: TRBJ2-7
V gene: TRBV6-6
clone size: .
CDR3 DNA: TGTGCCAGCAAACCGGGACAGGGGGCCTACGAGCAGTACTTC
CDR3 protein: CASKPGQGAYEQYF

D gene: .
J gene: TRBJ2-3
V gene: TRBV11-2
clone size: .
CDR3 DNA: TGTGCCAGCAGCTCGCCCGGGGGGCCAGATACGCAGTATTTT
CDR3 protein: CASSSPGGPDTQYF

D gene: TRBD1
J gene: TRBJ2-1
V gene: TRBV20-1
clone size: .
CDR3 DNA: TGCAGTGCTAGTCAGGGGGCAGGTGAGCAGTTCTTC
CDR3 protein: CSASQGAGEQFF

D gene: TRBD2
J gene: TRBJ2-5
V gene: TRBV7-2
clone size: few
CDR3 DNA: TGTGCCAGCAGCCAGGGGGCTAGCGGGGGTTTGGAGACCCAGTACTTC
CDR3 protein: CASSQGASGGLETQYF

D gene: TRBD2
J gene: TRBJ2-4
V gene: TRBV5-6
clone size: .
CDR3 DNA: TGTGCCAGCAGCTGGACTAGCGGGGGAACAAAAAACATTCAGTACTTC
CDR3 protein: CASSWTSGGTKNIQYF

D gene: .
J gene: TRBJ1-3
V gene: TRBV6-1
clone size: .
CDR3 DNA: TGTGCCAGCGGAGTACTACAGGCCCTCGGGAACACCATATATTTT
CDR3 protein: CASGVLQALGNTIYF

D gene: TRBD2
J gene: TRBJ2-2
V gene: TRBV9
clone size: .
CDR3 DNA: TGTGCCAGCAGCGTAGTTGGGACTAGCGGGAGTAAAGGGGAGCTGTTTTTT
CDR3 protein: CASSVVGTSGSKGELFF

D gene: TRBD2
J gene: TRBJ2-1
V gene: TRBV5-4
clone size: few
CDR3 DNA: TGTGCCAGCAGCTTGCCCGGACTAGCGGGGGGGTATGAGCAGTTCTTC
CDR3 protein: CASSLPGLAGGYEQFF